Presented here are 21 T cell receptor beta chains from one specimen sequenced in a study of shared clonotypes between healthy human individuals. The repertoire was sequenced with immunoSEQ multiplex PCR; TCRdb's copy has only in-frame clones and lacks some. Here the sample spans approximately 1,500,000 clones, 95% to 99% being singletons. Sequencing was performed on naive CD4+ T cells sorted from blood. Subset described: CD45RA+ positively selected. The origin of the receptors is a man under 40 in good health.

This chain uses TRBV6-5 with TRBJ2-7; D is ambiguous. The germline gives CDR1 MNHEY, CDR2 SVGAGI. V lost 4 bases and J 7 bases, leaving 8 bases between the germline ends. The CDR3 contains 11 residues. CDR3 in amino acids: CASSSFTEQYF. The CDR3 DNA follows: TGTGCCAGCAGTTCTTTCACTGAGCAGTACTTC.

The V call is TRBV11-1, the J call TRBJ1-2; 12 bases align to TRBD1. The CDR3 is 18 residues long. With V trimmed by 5 bases and J by 2 bases, 12 bases remained unmatched. Per the germline V gene, CDR1 is SGHAT and CDR2 is FQDESV (reference sequence). In DNA, the CDR3 is TGTGCCAGCAGCCCCTACGGGACAGGGGGCGCGACCAACTATGGCTACACCTTC. Its translation: CASSPYGTGGATNYGYTF.

The chain uses TRBV18 and TRBJ2-2; D perhaps matches TRBD2 (6 bases). The ends were cut back, 3 bases at V and 3 bases at J, with 11 bases in the middle. There are 15 residues in the CDR3. CDR1 is KGHSH, CDR2 LQKENI, per germline. The chain's CDR3 is CASSPLGGHTGELFF. The CDR3 DNA sequence: TGTGCCAGCTCACCGCTCGGGGGACACACCGGGGAGCTGTTTTTT.

This sequence joins TRBV6-6 and TRBJ1-5; possible D gene TRBD1, 6 bases. Germline V gene sequence: CDR1 MNHNY, CDR2 SVGAGI (reference sequence). There are 15 residues in the CDR3. The V and J ends lost 0 bases and 4 bases respectively, with 10 bases between them. Written as DNA, the CDR3 is TGTGCCAGCAGTTACTCGAAGCAGGGGAATCAGCCCCAGCATTTT. Its translation is CASSYSKQGNQPQHF.

The chain joins TRBV6-1 to TRBJ2-7, with 7 bases lining up with TRBD2. CDR1 is MNHNS, CDR2 SASEGT, per germline. This CDR3 is 13 amino acids long. V dropped 7 bases and J dropped 2; count of bases not matched to a gene: 5. Here the CDR3 reads CASILADTYEQYF. For the CDR3, the DNA is TGTGCCAGCATCCTAGCGGATACCTACGAGCAGTACTTC.

V is TRBV14 and J is TRBJ2-1; 8 bases fit TRBD2. CDR3 length: 19 amino acids. Germline assignment: CDR1 SGHDN and CDR2 FVKESK. V lost 0 bases to trimming and J lost 8 bases; unmatched junction nucleotides: 18. The CDR3 region has the DNA TGTGCCAGCAGCCAAGATTGGGGCAGCGGGAGAATAAGAGGTGATGAGCAGTTCTTC. Its translation is CASSQDWGSGRIRGDEQFF.

V is TRBV6-6 and J is TRBJ2-5, with TRBD1 matching over 7 bases. J lost 1 base, V lost 6 bases, and 5 bases had no gene match. Germline V lookup: CDR1 MNHNY, CDR2 SVGAGI (reference sequence). This CDR3 contains 14 residues. In DNA, the CDR3 is TGTGCCAGCAGCGAGGGACAGTTCCAAGAGACCCAGTACTTC. This codes for CASSEGQFQETQYF.

The CDR3 reads CASSVAVVGTGNEQFF. DNA of the CDR3: TGTGCCAGCAGCGTAGCGGTGGTAGGGACAGGCAATGAGCAGTTCTTC. The chain couples TRBV9 to TRBJ2-1, with 8 positions matching TRBD1. Germline assignment: CDR1 SGDLS and CDR2 YYNGEE. After removal of 0 bases from V and 6 bases from J, the junction contained 8 bases not matched to a gene. The CDR3 is made up of 16 amino acids.

V gene TRBV30 combines with J gene TRBJ2-7; D unclear. From germline, CDR1 is GTSNPN and CDR2 SVGIG (reference sequence). The germline V and J ends were trimmed by 0 bases and 6 bases, with 6 bases remaining between them. This CDR3 region has 11 residues. Written as DNA, the CDR3 is TGTGCCTGGAGTGTAAGGACCGAGCAGTACTTC. The encoded protein is CAWSVRTEQYF.

The V call is TRBV19, the J call TRBJ1-5; the match to TRBD1 covers 9 bases. Germline CDR1 is LNHDA and CDR2 is SQIVND (reference sequence). This CDR3 comprises 14 residues. V was clipped by 6 bases and J by 10 bases; unmatched bases: 10. The CDR3 sequence: CASRIGTGSVPQHF. The CDR3 nucleotides are TGTGCCAGTAGGATCGGGACAGGGTCAGTTCCCCAGCATTTT.

The J gene is TRBJ2-1, the V gene TRBV5-6; 8 positions match TRBD1. Per germline, CDR1 SGHDT and CDR2 YYEEEE. The ends lost 2 bases at V and 5 bases at J; junction bases unmatched: 6. CDR3 length equals 15 residues. As DNA, the CDR3 is TGTGCCAGCAGCTTACCCGGGACAGGTAACAATGAGCAGTTCTTC. Translation gives CASSLPGTGNNEQFF.

This rearrangement joins TRBV28 to TRBJ2-5; tentative D call: TRBD2 (5 bases). The V gene's germline CDR1 is MDHEN and CDR2 SYDVKM. Between the trimmed V and J ends, which lost 6 bases and 1 base, there was a span of 15 bases. This CDR3 has 15 amino acids. The CDR3 sequence is CASSTRVKSQETQYF. CDR3 nucleotide sequence: TGTGCCAGCAGCACGCGGGTCAAAAGCCAAGAGACCCAGTACTTC.

Of note for this clone: Within the sample, other DNA sequences also encode this same CDR3. The chain employs TRBV7-2 and TRBJ1-1, with D perhaps matching TRBD1 (5 bases). The V and J ends lost 5 bases and 3 bases respectively, with 16 bases between them. Germline CDR1 SGHTA, CDR2 FQGNSA. The CDR3 spans 15 residues. The DNA of the CDR3 is TGTGCCAGCAGCCTAGAGGGCCGGGGCGACACTGAAGCTTTCTTT. It codes for CASSLEGRGDTEAFF.

V and J are TRBV5-5 and TRBJ1-1; no definite D call. The CDR3 consists of 14 residues. V gave up 1 base and J gave up 3 bases, with 10 bases separating them. The germline V gene has CDR1 SGHKS and CDR2 YYEKEE (reference sequence). CDR3: CASSLPGGHTEAFF. The CDR3 DNA reads TGTGCCAGCAGCTTGCCGGGCGGACACACTGAAGCTTTCTTT.

This clone appeared once. The genes are TRBV5-4 and TRBJ2-1; D gene unclear. Germline lookup yields CDR1 SGHNT and CDR2 YYREEE (reference sequence). The CDR3 runs to 17 residues. Trimming took off 4 bases at V and 0 bases at J, with 17 bases between the two ends. The chain's CDR3 is CASSRYSSPYSYNEQFF. CDR3 DNA: TGTGCCAGCAGCCGTTATTCCAGTCCCTACTCCTACAATGAGCAGTTCTTC.

This clone was recorded only once. The chain joins TRBV6-5 to TRBJ2-6; D not resolved. In germline, CDR1 is MNHEY, CDR2 SVGAGI. Trimming took 6 bases from V and 1 from J, leaving 10 bases between them. This CDR3 contains 15 residues. For the CDR3, the DNA is TGTGCCAGCAGCCGTATCGGATCTGGGGCCAACGTCCTGACTTTC. Encoded protein: CASSRIGSGANVLTF.

With regard to this clone: Other DNA sequences in the same sample also yield this CDR3. The rearrangement joins TRBV19 to TRBJ2-3; D uncertain. Trimming removed 4 bases from V and 6 bases from J, with 11 bases in between. This CDR3 comprises 13 residues. CDR1 is LNHDA and CDR2 is SQIVND in the germline V gene (reference sequence). The CDR3 sequence: CASSTGIRDTQYF. CDR3 DNA: TGTGCCAGTAGTACGGGTATCCGGGATACGCAGTATTTT.

This chain connects TRBV5-1 to TRBJ2-5; TRBD1 aligns across 8 bases. J was trimmed by 5 bases and V by 4 bases; bases with no gene match: 4. CDR1 is SGHRS and CDR2 is YFSETQ in the germline V gene. The CDR3 runs to 13 residues. The CDR3 DNA reads as TGCGCCAGCAGCCCAGGGGGCGGCGAGACCCAGTACTTC. Translated: CASSPGGGETQYF.

The chain uses TRBV9 and TRBJ2-1; D is tentatively TRBD1 or TRBD2 (5 bases each). The germline V gene has CDR1 SGDLS and CDR2 YYNGEE. V lost 2 bases, J lost 2 bases, and 11 bases lay in between. The CDR3 contains 15 residues. The CDR3 DNA is TGTGCCAGCAGCGTGTGGGACGCCGCCTACAATGAGCAGTTCTTC. It yields the protein CASSVWDAAYNEQFF.

This chain connects TRBV28 to TRBJ2-3, with 9 nucleotides matching TRBD2. The ends lost 5 bases at V and 5 bases at J; junction bases unmatched: 8. This CDR3 comprises 15 residues. Germline CDR1 reads MDHEN; CDR2 reads SYDVKM. CDR3 region: CASSGLAGRRDTQYF. The CDR3 region has the DNA TGTGCCAGCAGTGGGCTAGCGGGAAGACGAGATACGCAGTATTTT.

The chain couples TRBV27 to TRBJ2-1; D possibly corresponds to TRBD2 (6 bases). This CDR3 comprises 19 residues. V gave up 2 bases and J gave up 4 bases, with 24 bases separating them. Germline loops: CDR1 MNHEY, CDR2 SMNVEV (reference sequence). CDR3 DNA sequence: TGTGCCAGCAGTTTAGACGGTGGGGGAGGACCCTCTAGTTACAATGAGCAGTTCTTC. Encoded protein: CASSLDGGGGPSSYNEQFF.